Listed below are T cell receptor beta chains from one sample, sequenced in a study of T-cell memory formation after mild COVID-19. Each CDR3 protein gets one entry after TCRdb re-called the 5' RACE reads with MiXCR. Of hundreds of thousands of distinct CDR3 sequences listed, 25% to 30% were seen once; the top ten hold less than 15%. The sample consisted of PBMCs or a T cell subset sorted from them (not recorded which). The receptors derive from an adult woman who had mild COVID-19 (a few samples of this study predate the infection). Cell type and time point are not known. Each CDR3 is given with its conserved first and last residue. Each record gives: V gene, clone size, J gene, CDR3 protein. Some rows have no size entry. The others give once, few or many, or a class for an expanded clone.

TRBV20-1,-,TRBJ2-1,CSVPRGSSYNEQFF
TRBV6-5,few,TRBJ2-7,CASSYGLAGSYEQYF
TRBV6-5,-,TRBJ2-7,CASSHDRGGYEQYF
TRBV29-1,few,TRBJ1-1,CSVEDPGTGRAEAFF
TRBV21-1,-,TRBJ1-3,CASSKGGRISGNTIYF
TRBV3-1,few,TRBJ2-3,CASSQGFGGLDTQYF
TRBV5-5,-,TRBJ1-2,CASSSGMNRGRNYGYTF
TRBV7-2,-,TRBJ1-4,CASSQSGGIHEKLFF
TRBV5-1,-,TRBJ1-2,CASSPALTPAYGYTF
TRBV6-5,few,TRBJ1-5,CASRAGNQPQHF
TRBV12-3/TRBV12-4,-,TRBJ2-7,CASRLASDEQYF
TRBV24-1,-,TRBJ2-5,CATSHGETQYF
TRBV12-3/TRBV12-4,-,TRBJ2-5,CASLGTAKETQYF
TRBV7-8,few,TRBJ2-5,CASSSGGLVETQYF
TRBV7-6,-,TRBJ2-7,CASSSRAVGEQYF
TRBV7-6,-,TRBJ2-3,CASSLWSTSTDTQYF
TRBV12-3/TRBV12-4,few,TRBJ2-5,CASSLVQQETQYF
TRBV7-2,-,TRBJ2-3,CASSLVGREEGTDTQYF
TRBV5-4,once,TRBJ2-5,CASSFLGGGAWQETQYF
TRBV24-1,few,TRBJ2-1,CATSAGQGLSYNEQFF
TRBV12-3/TRBV12-4,few,TRBJ2-3,CASSPWKTYTDTQYF
TRBV29-1,-,TRBJ2-7,CSAKEGSGQYF
TRBV5-4,-,TRBJ2-1,CASSFSRRGYNEQFF
TRBV19,-,TRBJ1-2,CASKHDYGYTF
TRBV6-2/TRBV6-3,-,TRBJ2-2,CASLSGASGNTGELFF
TRBV5-5,once,TRBJ2-7,CASSSSQGIFYEQYF
TRBV11-2,-,TRBJ2-1,CASSYGTSVYEQFF
TRBV2,-,TRBJ2-2,CASNPRGSNTGELFF
TRBV27,-,TRBJ1-2,CASSSSGLSVGYGYTF
TRBV19,-,TRBJ2-7,CASSLPGGLFYEQYF
TRBV11-2,few,TRBJ2-1,CASSSRERDPYNEQFF
TRBV7-9,few,TRBJ2-3,CASSLYRTSGVTDTQYF
TRBV24-1,few,TRBJ1-4,CATSAQMVREKLFF
TRBV29-1,few,TRBJ2-7,CSANRVPYEQYF